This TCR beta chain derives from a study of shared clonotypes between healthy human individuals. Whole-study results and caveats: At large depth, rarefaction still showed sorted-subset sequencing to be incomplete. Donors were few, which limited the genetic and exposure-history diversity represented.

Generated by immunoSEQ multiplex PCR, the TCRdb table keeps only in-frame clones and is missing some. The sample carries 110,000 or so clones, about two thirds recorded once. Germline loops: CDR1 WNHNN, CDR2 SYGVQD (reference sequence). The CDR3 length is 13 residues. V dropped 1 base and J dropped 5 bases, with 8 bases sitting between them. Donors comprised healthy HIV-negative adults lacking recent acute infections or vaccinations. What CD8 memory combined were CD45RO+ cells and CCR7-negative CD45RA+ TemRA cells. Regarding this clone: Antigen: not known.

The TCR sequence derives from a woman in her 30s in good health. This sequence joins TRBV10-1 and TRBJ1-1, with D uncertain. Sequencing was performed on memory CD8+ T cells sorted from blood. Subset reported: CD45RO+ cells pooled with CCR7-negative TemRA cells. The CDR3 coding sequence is TGCGCCAGCAGTGAGTATAACGGGACTGAAGCTTTCTTT. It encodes CASSEYNGTEAFF.